This TCR beta chain is drawn from a study of shared clonotypes between healthy human individuals. On this clone: Antigen: not known.

Findings and limits, study-wide: Larger richness was generally estimated for naive than memory subsets.

After removal of 5 bases from V and 5 bases from J, the junction contained 11 bases not matched to a gene. The CDR3 consists of 16 residues. Germline-derived CDR1 and CDR2 are LNHDA and SQIVND (reference sequence). Method: immunoSEQ multiplex PCR; TCRdb's copy keeps in-frame clones and lacks some. This sample carries around 510,000 clones, about 96% of them seen once, and the ten largest clones take 0.055% to 0.075%. Material for sequencing was naive CD4+ T cells sorted from blood. As for subset: CD45RA+ positively selected. The TCR originated in a woman aged 25 to 39 in good health. This chain connects TRBV19 to TRBJ2-7; 11 nucleotides align to TRBD1. The CDR3 reads CASSLRAGTGGHEQYF. The CDR3 nucleotides read TGTGCCAGTAGTCTAAGGGCCGGGACAGGGGGTCACGAGCAGTACTTC.